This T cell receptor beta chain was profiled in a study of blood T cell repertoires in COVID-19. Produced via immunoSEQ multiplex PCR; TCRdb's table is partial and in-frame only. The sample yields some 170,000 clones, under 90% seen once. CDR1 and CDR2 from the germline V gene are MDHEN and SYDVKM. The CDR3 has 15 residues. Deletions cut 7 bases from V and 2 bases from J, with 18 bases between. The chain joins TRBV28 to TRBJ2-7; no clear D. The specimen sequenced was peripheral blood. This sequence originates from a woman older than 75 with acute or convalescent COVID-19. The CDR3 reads CASMSPIVFTYEQYF. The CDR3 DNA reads TGTGCCAGCATGTCACCCATAGTCTTTACCTACGAGCAGTACTTC. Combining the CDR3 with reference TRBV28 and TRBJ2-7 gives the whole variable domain DVKVTQSSRYLVKRTGEKVFLECVQDMDHENMFWYRQDPGLGLRLIYFSYDVKMKEKGDIPEGYSVSREKKERFSLILESASTNQTSMYLCASMSPIVFTYEQYFGPGTRLTVT.